The entry below gives a single TCR beta chain sequence along with its context. Here immunoSEQ multiplex PCR was the method, and the copy in TCRdb shows in-frame clones only, minus some. The sample has around 500,000 clones, roughly 90% seen once; the top ten hold about 1.7%. The data stem from a study of blood T cell repertoires in COVID-19. The sequenced material came from PBMCs or T cells enriched from blood (not recorded which). The origin of this receptor is a woman in her thirties or forties who had recovered from COVID-19.

CDR3 residues: CASTSDRRNTGELFF. CDR3 bases: TGCGCCAGCACTTCGGACAGACGAAACACCGGGGAGCTGTTTTTT. The chain employs TRBV10-2 and TRBJ2-2; D may be TRBD1 (6 bases). The CDR3 is 15 amino acids. Germline loops: CDR1 WSHSY, CDR2 SAAADI. V lost 7 bases, J lost 2 bases, and 14 bases lay in between.